The clone carrying this T cell receptor beta chain was recorded at least ten times. These data come from a study of blood T cell repertoires in COVID-19. Overall study context: The samples span acute and convalescent COVID-19 from the United States, Italy and Spain. PBMCs, B-cell-depleted T cells, or T cells provided the cDNA or gDNA that made up the material.

Germline values: CDR1 LNHDA, CDR2 SQIVND (reference sequence). The CDR3 has 14 residues. V shed 3 bases and J shed 3 bases, with 12 bases lying between them. Libraries were prepared by immunoSEQ multiplex PCR; TCRdb keeps only in-frame clonotypes and omits some of them. This sample has roughly 310,000 clones, with approximately 88% found just once. The sequence came from a woman between 45 and 65 years old with active or convalescent COVID-19. The sample comprised peripheral blood. V and J are TRBV19 and TRBJ2-7, with D maybe TRBD1 (6 bases). The CDR3 reads CASSIGRGFYEQYF. DNA for the CDR3: TGTGCCAGTAGTATCGGCAGGGGCTTCTACGAGCAGTACTTC.